The text below deals with one T cell receptor beta chain. At one boundary the junction diverges from the germline segment, which might be a read error. This sample was taken from a study of CD4 and CD8 cells across lung adenocarcinoma regions. Each CDR3 protein gets one entry after TCRdb re-called the PCR reads with MiXCR. Here the sample spans around 20,000 distinct CDR3 sequences, under 70% being singletons. Germline CDR1 and CDR2: MNHEY and SMNVEV (reference sequence). The CDR3 consists of 12 residues. The sequenced sample was CD8+ T cells from the center of a lung tumor. J is TRBJ2-3 and V is TRBV27, with D perhaps given as TRBD1 or TRBD2 (5 bases each). This clonotype was sampled from a female donor with lung adenocarcinoma. The CD4 and CD8 labels of this study may be unreliable. CDR3: CSGRSAKNTQYF. The CDR3 region has the DNA TGCTCGGGGCGTTCCGCCAAAAATACGCAGTATTTC.